The 16 T cell receptor beta chains below come from one sample, sequenced in a study of T cells in Graves' hyperthyroidism and ophthalmopathy. RNA transcripts yielded amplified TCR beta CDR3 regions. HTBI primers were the set used in a first-round RT-PCR of the TCR CDR3. A single record per CDR3 protein comes from TCRdb applying MiXCR to the multiplex PCR reads. In the table there are about 500,000 distinct CDR3 sequences, approximately 16% of which are singletons. The sequenced sample was blood. All receptors come from a woman between 18 and 29 years old with Graves' hyperthyroidism.

The genes are TRBV5-1 and TRBJ2-3; no clear D. Deletions cut 0 bases from V and 2 bases from J, with 13 bases between. In germline, CDR1 is SGHRS, CDR2 YFSETQ. This CDR3 region has 16 residues. The CDR3 sequence is CASSLVRLRATDTQYF. The CDR3 coding sequence is TGCGCCAGCAGCTTGGTCCGGTTAAGGGCCACAGATACGCAGTATTTT.

This clonotype has more than one count but fewer than ten. The V call is TRBV7-9, the J call TRBJ2-7; D possibly corresponds to TRBD1 (5 bases). V lost 1 base to trimming and J lost 5 bases, with 15 bases between them. The germline V gene encodes CDR1 SEHNR and CDR2 FQNEAQ (reference sequence). The CDR3 contains 15 residues. The CDR3 loop is CASSLGGSNGHEQYF. As DNA, the CDR3 is TGTGCCAGCAGCTTAGGGGGCAGCAACGGCCACGAGCAGTACTTC.

The rearrangement uses TRBV11-2 and TRBJ2-7; D may be TRBD1 (6 bases). V lost 8 bases, J lost 2 bases, and 19 bases lay in between. Per germline, CDR1 SGHAT and CDR2 FQNNGV. This CDR3 has 15 residues. This CDR3 reads CASAPAGGRAYEQYF. In DNA form, the CDR3 reads TGTGCCAGCGCACCCGCTGGGGGCAGGGCCTACGAGCAGTACTTC.

This clonotype was picked up a small number of times. V gene TRBV4-1 combines with J gene TRBJ2-1, with 12 bases that match TRBD1. With 1 base clipped from V and 5 bases from J, the junction kept 3 bases outside the gene matches. This CDR3 has 16 residues. Germline CDR1 and CDR2: MGHRA and YSYEKL. CDR3 in amino acids: CASSQGDRGPHNEQFF. The CDR3 bases are TGCGCCAGCAGCCAAGGGGACAGGGGGCCCCACAATGAGCAGTTCTTC.

The rearrangement links TRBV2 to TRBJ1-5; 10 bases map to TRBD1. This CDR3 is 14 amino acids long. Germline loops: CDR1 SNHLY, CDR2 FYNNEI. V shed 7 bases, J shed 6 bases, and the junction held 6 bases outside the gene matches. CDR3 region: CASNQDRGGQPQHF. For the CDR3, the DNA is TGTGCCAGCAACCAGGACAGGGGGGGTCAGCCCCAGCATTTT.

The gene calls are TRBV7-2 and TRBJ2-7; D gene uncertain. Germline values: CDR1 SGHTA, CDR2 FQGNSA. The CDR3 runs to 12 residues. With 5 bases removed from V and 3 bases from J, the gap between germline ends came to 8 bases. CDR3 in amino acids: CASSHRHYEQYF. Written as DNA, the CDR3 is TGTGCCAGCAGCCACCGACACTACGAGCAGTACTTC.

This clonotype appeared many times. The gene calls are TRBV18 and TRBJ1-1; D is unresolved. Germline V gene data show CDR1 as KGHSH and CDR2 as LQKENI. V lost 6 bases, J lost 4 bases, and 12 bases lay in between. This CDR3 is 13 amino acids long. CDR3 sequence: CASSRVERTEAFF. DNA of the CDR3: TGTGCCAGCTCGCGCGTCGAGCGCACTGAAGCTTTCTTT.

In its sample, this clonotype was seen many times. The V gene is TRBV29-1, the J gene TRBJ2-1, with 7 bases that match TRBD1. The CDR3 is 14 amino acids. Per germline, CDR1 SQVTM and CDR2 ANQGSEA. J was trimmed by 5 bases and V by 6 bases; bases with no gene match: 10. CDR3: CSVHNRGGNNEQFF. In DNA form, the CDR3 reads TGCAGCGTCCATAACAGGGGTGGCAACAATGAGCAGTTCTTC.

This clonotype was observed at least ten times. The chain uses TRBV28 and TRBJ2-4; 8 bases align to TRBD1. The trim removed 5 bases at V and 3 bases at J, leaving 9 bases unmatched. Germline loops: CDR1 MDHEN, CDR2 SYDVKM. The CDR3 runs to 16 residues. In DNA, the CDR3 is TGTGCCAGCAGTCCACACAGGGGACAGGACAAAAACATTCAGTACTTC. The encoded protein is CASSPHRGQDKNIQYF.

There are a few counts of this clonotype. The rearrangement links TRBV2 to TRBJ2-7; D possibly corresponds to TRBD2 (6 bases). CDR1 and CDR2 (germline): SNHLY, FYNNEI. Trimming took off 6 bases at V and 1 base at J, with 13 bases between the two ends. The CDR3 runs 14 residues. CDR3 amino acids: CASSRDSQSYEQYF. For the CDR3, the DNA is TGTGCCAGCAGCCGGGACTCTCAATCCTACGAGCAGTACTTC.

The chain joins TRBV29-1 to TRBJ1-1, with D perhaps matching TRBD1 (6 bases). This CDR3 is 13 amino acids long. Trimming stripped 6 bases from V and 5 bases from J, with 16 bases between. Germline CDR1 reads SQVTM; CDR2 reads ANQGSEA. In DNA, the CDR3 is TGCAGCGTCACTTGGGGGGGGCAGACTGAAGCTTTCTTT. Translation gives CSVTWGGQTEAFF.

This clonotype was seen only a few times. The J gene is TRBJ2-5, the V gene TRBV20-1; no definite D call. The CDR3 length is 8 residues. Between the trimmed V and J ends, which lost 2 bases and 14 bases, there was a span of 6 bases. The germline CDR1 and CDR2 sequences are DFQATT and SNEGSKA (reference sequence). The CDR3 loop is CSARPLYF. CDR3 coding DNA: TGCAGTGCTAGACCCCTTTACTTC.

This clonotype was recorded at least ten times. The V call is TRBV19, the J call TRBJ2-3; 11 nucleotides line up with TRBD2. Trimming took 6 bases from V and 2 from J; bases not matched to a gene: 7. Germline V gene lookup returns CDR1 LNHDA and CDR2 SQIVND (reference sequence). The CDR3 runs to 16 residues. The CDR3 reads CASSLEGLAATDTQYF. The CDR3 DNA is TGTGCCAGTAGCCTTGAGGGACTAGCGGCCACAGATACGCAGTATTTT.

This clonotype turned up a few times. This chain uses TRBV24-1 with TRBJ1-1; 8 nucleotides align to TRBD1. With 8 bases clipped from V and 5 bases from J, the junction kept 12 bases outside the gene matches. There are 15 residues in the CDR3. Looked up from germline, CDR1 is KGHDR and CDR2 is SFDVKD. This CDR3 reads CATKSSTGGLTEAFF. The CDR3 DNA reads as TGTGCCACCAAATCTTCTACAGGGGGTTTAACTGAAGCTTTCTTT.

This clonotype came up a few times. This chain connects TRBV12-3 or TRBV12-4 to TRBJ2-1; 9 nucleotides match TRBD2. This CDR3 has 11 residues. V dropped 8 bases and J dropped 8; count of bases not matched to a gene: 1. The CDR3 here is CASGGGDEQFF. The CDR3 region has the DNA TGTGCCAGCGGCGGGGGGGATGAGCAGTTCTTC.

In this sample, this clonotype turned up many times. The gene calls are TRBV28 and TRBJ2-1; 7 nucleotides line up with TRBD2. Germline V gene sequence: CDR1 MDHEN, CDR2 SYDVKM. The length of the CDR3 is 15 residues. After removal of 7 bases from V and 3 bases from J, the junction contained 9 bases not matched to a gene. Here the CDR3 DNA reads TGTGCCAGCATCCCGAAAGGGACTAACTACAATGAGCAGTTCTTC. Protein sequence: CASIPKGTNYNEQFF.